This TCR beta chain was found in a study of beta chain features in type 1 diabetes. Expressed TCRB transcripts were sequenced because the entire RNA isolate underwent reverse transcription. This table comes from immunoSEQ multiplex PCR, and its TCRdb copy is limited to in-frame clones, with some not included. The profile shows 680,000 or so clones, 15% to 17% of them singletons. Study findings and constraints: Still unanswered here is whether HLA type influences TCRB rearrangement.

Remarks on this clone: Its antigen remains unidentified.

The CDR3 runs to 11 residues. The germline V gene has CDR1 SEHNR and CDR2 FQNEAQ (reference sequence). Trimming took 8 bases from V and 1 from J, leaving 5 bases between them. The genes are TRBV7-9 and TRBJ1-1; weak D call: TRBD1 (5 bases). The origin of this receptor is a man between 18 and 29 years old in good health. Sequencing used naive CD4+ T cells from blood. The DNA for the CDR3 is TGTGCCAGCGGGGGGAACACTGAAGCTTTCTTT. Protein: CASGGNTEAFF.